The 4 T cell receptor beta chains given below trace back to one sample, sequenced in a study of cytomegalovirus exposure and HLA in healthy donors. The PCR employed 60 Vbeta primers together with 13 Jbeta primers. Here immunoSEQ multiplex PCR was the method, and the copy in TCRdb shows in-frame clones only, minus some. This sample has approximately 190,000 clones; more than 60% occur once, and the top ten carry roughly 2.1%. The sequencing input was PBMCs. The receptors stem from a woman aged 25-40 years in good health and CMV-seropositive.

The rearrangement links TRBV2 to TRBJ1-5; possibly TRBD1 for D (6 bases). Trimming took 5 bases from V and 1 from J, leaving 15 bases between them. Germline CDR1 SNHLY, CDR2 FYNNEI. The CDR3 totals 16 residues. Here the CDR3 DNA reads TGTGCCAGCAGTAGACGCGCCGACAGGAGCAATCAGCCCCAGCATTTT. Its protein is CASSRRADRSNQPQHF.

This clone came up once. This sequence joins TRBV9 and TRBJ2-2, with D maybe TRBD1 (5 bases). V was pared by 0 bases and J by 6 bases, with 12 bases between. Germline CDR1 is SGDLS and CDR2 is YYNGEE. CDR3 size: 15 residues. The CDR3 here is CASSVGGEWAGELFF. The CDR3 coding sequence is TGTGCCAGCAGCGTAGGGGGCGAGTGGGCCGGGGAGCTGTTTTTT.

V gene TRBV19 combines with J gene TRBJ2-7; TRBD2 aligns across 12 bases. Germline V gene sequence: CDR1 LNHDA, CDR2 SQIVND (reference sequence). Unmatched junction bases numbered 8, after V lost 3 bases and J lost 5 bases. This CDR3 is built from 16 residues. This CDR3 reads CASSIQATSGGHEQYF. CDR3 nucleotide sequence: TGTGCCAGTAGTATCCAAGCGACTAGCGGGGGACACGAGCAGTACTTC.

The gene calls are TRBV7-2 and TRBJ1-6, with D possibly being TRBD1 (6 bases). V was pared by 4 bases and J by 5 bases, with 12 bases between. This CDR3 is built from 15 residues. Germline V gene data show CDR1 as SGHTA and CDR2 as FQGNSA. The CDR3 region is CASSSKQGDNSPLHF. CDR3 nucleotide sequence: TGTGCCAGCAGCTCCAAACAGGGAGATAATTCACCCCTCCACTTT.